The entry below describes one T cell receptor beta chain. Its antigen is undetermined. The data were obtained in a study of prognosis after radiotherapy for stage I lung cancer. Study-level information: Nobody among the patients got concurrent therapy with stereotactic body radiotherapy. Overall study results and limits: Reportedly, TRBV and TRBJ gene usage varied with metastasis presence. Patients who went on to get distant metastases had lower Shannon entropy after stereotactic body radiation therapy.

Amplification of the TCR beta CDR3 (from genomic DNA) was done by two-round multiplex PCR. The use of primers specific to each TRBV and TRBJ gene characterized first-round PCR. TCRdb ran MiXCR on the multiplex PCR reads and lists one entry per CDR3 protein. The sample lists fewer than 20,000 distinct CDR3 sequences, around 52% occurring once. This CDR3 contains 13 residues. CDR1 and CDR2 from the germline V gene are SGHAT and FQNNGV. Trimming removed 7 bases from V and 4 bases from J; junction bases left unmatched: 5. The sequences come from PBMCs, collected before or after stereotactic body radiation therapy (not recorded which). The rearrangement links TRBV11-2 to TRBJ1-1; 8 positions match TRBD1. The TCR originated in a donor over 45 with non-small cell lung cancer. The CDR3 region is CASTEDRATEAFF. CDR3 in DNA: TGTGCCAGCACCGAGGACAGGGCCACTGAAGCTTTCTTT.